This T cell receptor beta chain is drawn from a study of T-cell reconstitution after alpha-beta-depleted transplantation in children. Details on this clonotype: Its matching antigen is unknown.

A library of TCRbeta sequences, prepared with unique molecular identifiers, was generated. Each CDR3 protein is one row after TCRdb ran MiXCR on the PCR reads. The table lists about 440,000 distinct CDR3 sequences, over 40% of them singletons. Study-level results: Reportedly, only several hundred clones from non-depleted graft cells drove alpha-beta T-cell counts at about two months. By one year post-transplant, T-cell counts and diversity largely arose from T cells that were newly produced. High day-60 TCRbeta diversity in some patients came from surviving recipient T cells and thymic progenitors.

The CDR3 is 12 residues long. V lost 3 bases to trimming and J lost 6 bases, with 6 bases between them. The material sequenced was PBMCs, taken before TCRalphabeta/CD19-depleted stem cell transplant. V is TRBV12-3 or TRBV12-4 and J is TRBJ1-5, with unresolved D. This TCR was sampled from a girl aged 2 to 10 with aplastic anemia, due to receive a stem cell transplant. CDR3 protein: CASSLPRQPQHF. DNA of the CDR3: TGTGCCAGCAGTTTGCCCCGTCAGCCCCAGCATTTT.